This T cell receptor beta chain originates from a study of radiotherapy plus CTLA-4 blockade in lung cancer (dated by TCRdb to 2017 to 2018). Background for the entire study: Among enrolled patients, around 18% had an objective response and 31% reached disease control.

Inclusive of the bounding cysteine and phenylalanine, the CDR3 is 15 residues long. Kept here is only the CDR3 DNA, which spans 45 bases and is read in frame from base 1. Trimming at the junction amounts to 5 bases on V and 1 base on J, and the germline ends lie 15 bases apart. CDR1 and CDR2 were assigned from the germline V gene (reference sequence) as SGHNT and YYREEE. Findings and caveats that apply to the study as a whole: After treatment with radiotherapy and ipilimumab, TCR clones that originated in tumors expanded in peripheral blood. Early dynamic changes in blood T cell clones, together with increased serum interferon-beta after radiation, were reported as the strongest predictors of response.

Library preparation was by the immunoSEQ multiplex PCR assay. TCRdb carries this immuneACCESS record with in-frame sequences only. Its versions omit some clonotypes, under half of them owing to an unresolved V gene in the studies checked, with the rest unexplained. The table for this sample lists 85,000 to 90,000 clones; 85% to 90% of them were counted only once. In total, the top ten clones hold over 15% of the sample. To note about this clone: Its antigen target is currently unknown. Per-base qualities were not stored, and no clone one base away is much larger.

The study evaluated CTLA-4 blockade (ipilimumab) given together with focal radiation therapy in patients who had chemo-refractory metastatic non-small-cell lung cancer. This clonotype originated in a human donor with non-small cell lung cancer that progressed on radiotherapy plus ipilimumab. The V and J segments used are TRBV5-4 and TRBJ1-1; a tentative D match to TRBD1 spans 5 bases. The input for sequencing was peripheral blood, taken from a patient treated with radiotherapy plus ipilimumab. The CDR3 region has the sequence CASRGAYSGNTEAFF. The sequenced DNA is TGTGCCAGCAGAGGGGCTTACTCGGGGAACACTGAAGCTTTCTTT. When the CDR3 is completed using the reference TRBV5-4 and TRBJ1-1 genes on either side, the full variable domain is ETGVTQSPTHLIKTRGQQVTLRCSSQSGHNTVSWYQQALGQGPQFIFQYYREEENGRGNFPPRFSGLQFPNYSSELNVNALELDDSALYLCASRGAYSGNTEAFFGQGTRLTVV.